The 6 T cell receptor beta chains listed next were all sequenced from one sample in a study of T cell changes during pregnancy in multiple sclerosis. Clones were sequenced by immunoSEQ multiplex PCR, and TCRdb holds only the in-frame ones, with some missing. The sample consists of approximately 43,000 clones, 84% of them appearing once. Sequenced here: CD4+ T cells from peripheral blood mononuclear cells, sampled before pregnancy. The receptors originated from a female donor with multiple sclerosis, enrolled in a pregnancy study.

This sequence joins TRBV30 and TRBJ1-2; 7 bases are shared with TRBD1. The ends lost 2 bases at V and 6 bases at J; junction bases unmatched: 15. The germline CDR1 and CDR2 sequences are GTSNPN and SVGIG (reference sequence). This CDR3 spans 16 amino acids. In DNA, the CDR3 is TGTGCCTGGAGTCCGAGGTCTACTGCAGGGGGTCATGGCTACACCTTC. Its translation is CAWSPRSTAGGHGYTF.

The chain is built from TRBV2 and TRBJ1-1; maybe TRBD1 (5 bases). The V and J ends lost 5 bases and 4 bases respectively, with 11 bases between them. Germline assignment: CDR1 SNHLY and CDR2 FYNNEI. The CDR3 consists of 13 residues. The CDR3 loop reads CASSNQGPTEAFF. The CDR3 bases are TGTGCCAGCAGTAACCAGGGTCCCACTGAAGCTTTCTTT.

The chain joins TRBV7-2 to TRBJ1-3, with 8 positions matching TRBD1. V gave up 4 bases and J gave up 3 bases; unmatched junction bases: 8. CDR1 is SGHTA, CDR2 FQGNSA, per germline. CDR3 length: 16 residues. CDR3 nucleotide sequence: TGTGCCAGCAGCTACGCGCAGGGGGCTAGTGGAAACACCATATATTTT. Translated: CASSYAQGASGNTIYF.

The count of this clone is one. The chain uses TRBV18 and TRBJ2-2; D is perhaps TRBD2 (5 bases). CDR1 and CDR2 (germline): KGHSH, LQKENI. Deletions cut 1 base from V and 5 bases from J, with 11 bases between. This CDR3 contains 15 residues. The CDR3 loop reads CASSPQGGLTGELFF. The CDR3, as DNA: TGTGCCAGCTCACCACAAGGAGGCCTTACCGGGGAGCTGTTTTTT. The entire variable domain, with the rest obtained from reference TRBV18 and TRBJ2-2, is as follows: NAGVMQNPRHLVRRRGQEARLRCSPMKGHSHVYWYRQLPEEGLKFMVYLQKENIIDESGMPKERFSAEFPKEGPSILRIQQVVRGDSAAYFCASSPQGGLTGELFFGEGSRLTVL.

This clone was seen a single time. V is TRBV7-2 and J is TRBJ2-7; the match to TRBD1 covers 9 bases. Germline CDR1 is SGHTA and CDR2 is FQGNSA. The CDR3 length is 14 residues. Trimming removed 5 bases from V and 2 bases from J; junction bases left unmatched: 4. The CDR3 loop reads CASSPRQGAYEQYF. CDR3 coding DNA: TGTGCCAGCAGCCCCAGACAGGGGGCCTACGAGCAGTACTTC.

This chain uses TRBV6-6 with TRBJ1-3; no firm D call. The CDR3 contains 12 residues. Trimming cost V 4 bases and J 8 bases, with 9 bases left between them. Per germline, CDR1 MNHNY and CDR2 SVGAGI (reference sequence). The CDR3 coding sequence is TGTGCCAGCAGTTCGGTCGGGGACACCATATATTTT. Residues: CASSSVGDTIYF.